This entry lists 9 T cell receptor beta chains sequenced from one sample in a study of blood T cell repertoires in COVID-19 (dated by TCRdb to the early 2020s). The library was obtained by the immunoSEQ multiplex PCR assay. TCRdb's version of the immuneACCESS table is confined to in-frame rearrangements and falls short of the full clone set. An unresolved V gene accounts for under half of the shortfall where checked; the remainder is of unknown origin. Recorded for this sample are about 270,000 clones; approximately 90% of them occurred a single time. Around 15% of the sample lies in the top ten. Material for sequencing was PBMCs or T cells enriched from blood (not recorded which). The receptors here all came from a man aged 18-30 years who had recovered from COVID-19.

The chain has TRBV3-1 (or the pseudogene TRBV3-2) and TRBJ1-6; perhaps TRBD1 as D (5 bases). The germline V gene has CDR1 LGHDT and CDR2 YNNKEL (reference sequence). The CDR3 covers 16 residues. Trimming removed 5 bases at V and 7 bases at J, with 18 bases between. CDR3 amino acids: CASSRFDRGRNSPLHF. The CDR3 DNA follows: TGTGCCAGCAGCAGATTCGACAGAGGAAGAAATTCACCCCTCCACTTT.

This sequence joins TRBV3-1 (or the pseudogene TRBV3-2) and TRBJ2-3; D remains unclear. V lost 1 base and J lost 3, with 8 bases in between. Looked up from germline, CDR1 is LGHDT and CDR2 is YNNKEL (reference sequence). The CDR3 has 14 residues. CDR3 nucleotides: TGTGCCAGCAGCCAAGTTCACGGGACAGATACGCAGTATTTT. This codes for CASSQVHGTDTQYF.

This clone was detected once. The CDR3 coding sequence is TGTGCCAGCAGCTTACCCGGGACTAGCGGGAGGAGCTCCTACAATGAGCAGTTCTTC. It specifies CASSLPGTSGRSSYNEQFF. The rearrangement uses TRBV7-8 and TRBJ2-1; 15 bases align to TRBD2. The CDR3 sequence is 19 residues long. Looked up from germline, CDR1 is SGHVS and CDR2 is FQNEAQ. After removal of 2 bases from V and 0 bases from J, the junction contained 5 bases not matched to a gene.

The CDR3 DNA sequence: TGTGCCAGCAGCCGGACGCCTAGCGGGAGCCGTTACGAGCAGTACTTC. Protein sequence: CASSRTPSGSRYEQYF. The V and J genes are TRBV5-6 and TRBJ2-7; TRBD2 aligns across 10 bases. This CDR3 is 16 amino acids long. Germline CDR1 is SGHDT and CDR2 is YYEEEE. J was trimmed by 4 bases and V by 4 bases; bases with no gene match: 11.

The chain employs TRBV7-9 and TRBJ2-3, with 8 nucleotides matching TRBD2. The ends lost 5 bases at V and 0 bases at J; junction bases unmatched: 4. Germline CDR1 and CDR2: SEHNR and FQNEAQ (reference sequence). CDR3 length: 15 amino acids. In DNA, the CDR3 is TGTGCCAGCAGCCTACGGGGGGGGAGCACAGATACGCAGTATTTT. Translated, it gives CASSLRGGSTDTQYF.

The CDR3 region is CASSHQRQGDSNNYGYTF. CDR3 bases: TGCGCCAGCAGCCACCAGCGACAGGGGGACTCCAATAACTATGGCTACACCTTC. The rearrangement uses TRBV4-1 and TRBJ1-2; TRBD1 matches at 9 bases. The J segment lost 1 base and the V segment lost 3 bases, leaving 12 bases of the junction unmatched. CDR3 length: 18 amino acids. Germline loops: CDR1 MGHRA, CDR2 YSYEKL.

The genes are TRBV3-1 (or the pseudogene TRBV3-2) and TRBJ1-1; 7 bases are shared with TRBD1. The junction had 11 bases not matched to a gene; V was cut back by 4 bases and J by 0 bases. This CDR3 is built from 17 residues. CDR1 LGHDT and CDR2 YNNKEL come from the germline V gene (reference sequence). The CDR3 coding sequence is TGTGCCAGCAGCCGTAGACAGGGAATTCGGCTGAACACTGAAGCTTTCTTT. It specifies CASSRRQGIRLNTEAFF.

This chain links TRBV19 with TRBJ2-1; possibly TRBD2 for D (6 bases). Germline CDR1 reads LNHDA; CDR2 reads SQIVND (reference sequence). The CDR3 extends over 18 amino acids. V lost 3 bases and J 0 bases, leaving 18 bases between the germline ends. The CDR3 DNA follows: TGTGCCAGTAGTATCTTATCGGAGGGTTCAAGCTCCTACAATGAGCAGTTCTTC. Translating it yields CASSILSEGSSSYNEQFF.

The chain employs TRBV6-5 and TRBJ1-5, with a possible D match to TRBD1 (5 bases). Germline V CDR1 and CDR2: MNHEY, SVGAGI. The CDR3 loop spans 14 amino acids. Trimming took 5 bases from V and 2 from J, leaving 10 bases between them. CDR3 residues: CASSPGRRNQPQHF. The CDR3 DNA follows: TGTGCCAGCAGTCCAGGGCGTCGCAATCAGCCCCAGCATTTT.